This T cell receptor (beta chain) was obtained from a study of regulatory T cells in long-lasting Graves disease. Study context: Those Graves' patients who were newly diagnosed had been on antithyroid drugs under 3 months. General study points: Under persistent disease, TRBV28, TRBJ1-2 and TRBJ2-5 were used preferentially.

The germline V and J ends were trimmed by 3 bases and 7 bases, with 14 bases remaining between them. This CDR3 has 14 amino acids. Per the germline V gene, CDR1 is KGHDR and CDR2 is SFDVKD. iRepertoire HTBI primers and Arm-PCR of CDR3 regions built TCR beta libraries. Original data processing: 60 or so TRBV and 14 TRBJ segments were identified across samples. TCRdb called the multiplex PCR reads again in MiXCR, with one record for every CDR3 protein. V and J calls and clone size were set by TCRdb, not the authors. The top ten hold about 8% of the sample, which has around 420,000 distinct CDR3 sequences, about 15% seen once. Indicated time point: newly diagnosed GD, antithyroid drugs for less than 3 months. The TCR library was made from RNA extracted from PBMCs. A remark on this clonotype: Antigen: not known.

These data also formed part of another study, on T cells in Graves' hyperthyroidism and ophthalmopathy. In that study: In the first-round RT-PCR of the TCR CDR3, the HTBI primer set was used.

The chain employs TRBV24-1 and TRBJ1-2, with unresolved D. The sequence derives from a woman aged 35 to 49 with Graves disease. This specimen consisted of peripheral blood mononuclear cells (PBMCs), obtained at new diagnosis, from a patient treated with antithyroid drugs. Here the CDR3 reads CATSDIGSPSGYTF. The CDR3 DNA sequence: TGTGCCACCAGTGATATCGGGTCGCCGAGTGGCTACACCTTC.